This is a list of T cell receptor beta chains from one sample in a study of T cell responses to AZD1222 COVID-19 vaccine. TCRdb's copy holds only in-frame clones and misses some; the assay was immunoSEQ multiplex PCR. The sample lists roughly 150,000 clones, more than 70% occurring once. The sample was peripheral blood, taken on day 0 of AZD1222 vaccination. All receptors derive from an adult in good health. The CDR3 runs from the conserved cysteine through the conserved F or W. A D gene is named only where the DNA matches it firmly.

length,J,V,D,DNA,CDR3
16,TRBJ2-1,TRBV6-6,TRBD2,TGTGCCAGCAGTTATGAGGGACTAGCGGGATACAATGAGCAGTTCTTC,CASSYEGLAGYNEQFF
13,TRBJ2-1,TRBV2,.,TGTGCCAGCAGTGAATTTGTCGCGGGCGAGCAGTTCTTC,CASSEFVAGEQFF
15,TRBJ1-1,TRBV6-5,TRBD1,TGTGCCAGCACCGTGGGGGACAGAGGGGGAACTGAAGCTTTCTTT,CASTVGDRGGTEAFF
15,TRBJ1-3,TRBV30,TRBD1,TGTGCCTGGAGTAGAGGGGGACAGGGAGGAAACACCATATATTTT,CAWSRGGQGGNTIYF
17,TRBJ1-5,TRBV2,.,TGTGCCAGCAGCCCGGGCCAACCCCTTCTAAGGAATCAGCCCCAGCATTTT,CASSPGQPLLRNQPQHF
14,TRBJ2-7,TRBV14,TRBD1,TGTGCCAGCAGCCACGGGACAGTAAAATACGAGCAGTACTTC,CASSHGTVKYEQYF
12,TRBJ1-2,TRBV28,.,TGTGCCAGTACCGAGGGCAGCTATGGCTACACCTTC,CASTEGSYGYTF
14,TRBJ1-2,TRBV24-1,.,TGTGCCACCAGTGATGGGGGCCCTGGAGGTGGCTACACCTTC,CATSDGGPGGGYTF
13,TRBJ1-1,TRBV25-1,.,TGTGCCAGCAGTCCAAATTTTTACACTGAAGCTTTCTTT,CASSPNFYTEAFF
14,TRBJ1-1,TRBV4-1,.,TGCGCCAGCAGCCCCCGGGGCGGCAATCGGGATGCTTTCTTT,CASSPRGGNRDAFF
14,TRBJ2-1,TRBV5-4,.,TGTGCCAGCAGCTTTCTAGTCAGGGGGGATGAGCAGTTCTTC,CASSFLVRGDEQFF